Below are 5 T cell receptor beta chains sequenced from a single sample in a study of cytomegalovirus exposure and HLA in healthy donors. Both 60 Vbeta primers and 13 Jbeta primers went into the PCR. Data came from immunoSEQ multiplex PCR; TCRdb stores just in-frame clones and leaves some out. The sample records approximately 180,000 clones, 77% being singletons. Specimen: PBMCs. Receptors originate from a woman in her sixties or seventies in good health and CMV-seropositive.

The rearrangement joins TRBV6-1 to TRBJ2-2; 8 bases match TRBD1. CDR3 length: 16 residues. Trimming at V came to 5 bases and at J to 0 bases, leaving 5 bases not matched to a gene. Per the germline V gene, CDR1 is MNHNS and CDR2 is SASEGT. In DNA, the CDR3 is TGTGCCAGCAGTCAAGGACAGGGCGCGAACACCGGGGAGCTGTTTTTT. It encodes CASSQGQGANTGELFF.

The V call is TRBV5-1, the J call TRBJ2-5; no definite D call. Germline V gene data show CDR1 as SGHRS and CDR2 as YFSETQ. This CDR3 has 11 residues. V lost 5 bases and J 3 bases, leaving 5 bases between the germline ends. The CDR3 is CASRSEETQYF. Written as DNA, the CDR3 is TGCGCCAGCAGGTCCGAAGAGACCCAGTACTTC. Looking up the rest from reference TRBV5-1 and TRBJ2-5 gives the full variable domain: KAGVTQTPRYLIKTRGQQVTLSCSPISGHRSVSWYQQTPGQGLQFLFEYFSETQRNKGNFPGRFSGRQFSNSRSEMNVSTLELGDSALYLCASRSEETQYFGPGTRLLVL.

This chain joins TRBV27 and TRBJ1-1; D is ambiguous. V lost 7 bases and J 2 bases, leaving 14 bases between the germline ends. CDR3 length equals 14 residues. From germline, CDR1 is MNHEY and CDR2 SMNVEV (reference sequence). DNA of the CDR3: TGTGCCAGCATTGGGAGGCAGGCCAACACTGAAGCTTTCTTT. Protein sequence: CASIGRQANTEAFF.

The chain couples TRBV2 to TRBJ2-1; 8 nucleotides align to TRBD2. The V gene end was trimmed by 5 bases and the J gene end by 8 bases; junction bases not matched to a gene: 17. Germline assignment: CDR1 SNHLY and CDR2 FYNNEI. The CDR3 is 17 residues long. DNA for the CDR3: TGTGCCAGCAGTCCGGTGTTTGGTAGCGGGGTTCAGGATGAGCAGTTCTTC. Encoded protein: CASSPVFGSGVQDEQFF.

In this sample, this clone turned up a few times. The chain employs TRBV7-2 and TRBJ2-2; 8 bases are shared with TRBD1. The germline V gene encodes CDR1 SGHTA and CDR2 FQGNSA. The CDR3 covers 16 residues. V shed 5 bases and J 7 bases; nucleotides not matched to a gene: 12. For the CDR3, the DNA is TGTGCCAGCAGCCCCCAACCGGGACAGGCTTACGGGGAGCTGTTTTTT. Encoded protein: CASSPQPGQAYGELFF.